What follows describes a single TCR beta chain. This sample was included in a study of technical replicates of blood from several donors. The CDR3 is 13 residues long. Germline V gene data show CDR1 as LNHDA and CDR2 as SQIVND (reference sequence). Germline trimming cut 5 bases from V and 8 bases from J; bases unmatched to any gene: 8. Measured with immunoSEQ multiplex PCR; TCRdb has only the in-frame clones, and not every one. The sample has under 95,000 clones; roughly 96% are singletons. The receptor's source is a human donor in good health. The V and J genes are TRBV19 and TRBJ1-1, with 7 bases lining up with TRBD1. The sample consisted of T cells isolated from PBMCs. CDR3 protein: CASSPGGITEAFF. CDR3 coding DNA: TGTGCCAGTAGTCCAGGGGGAATTACGGAAGCTTTCTTT.